A single sample is the source of the 4 T cell receptor beta chains below, sequenced in a study of cytomegalovirus exposure and HLA in healthy donors. Primers included in the PCR were 60 Vbeta and 13 Jbeta primers. TCRdb's copy holds only in-frame clones and misses some; the assay was immunoSEQ multiplex PCR. This sample yields over 250,000 clones, of which under 80% are seen a single time; about 2.2% belongs to the top ten. The material sequenced was PBMCs. The receptor set was obtained from a female donor in good health and CMV-seronegative.

The chain carries TRBV28 and TRBJ1-4; D gene uncertain. The germline gives CDR1 MDHEN, CDR2 SYDVKM. The CDR3 loop spans 13 amino acids. Trimming took off 5 bases at V and 7 bases at J, with 11 bases between the two ends. CDR3 bases: TGTGCCAGCAGTCCCTCCTACCTTGAAAAACTGTTTTTT. Its protein product is CASSPSYLEKLFF.

The chain employs TRBV7-3 and TRBJ2-5, with 7 bases identical to TRBD1. The CDR3 is 14 residues long. Germline V gene data show CDR1 as SGHTA and CDR2 as FQGTGA. The J segment lost 7 bases and the V segment lost 3 bases, leaving 8 bases of the junction unmatched. Here the CDR3 reads CASSLRGRTGTQYF. The CDR3 DNA reads as TGTGCCAGCAGCTTGAGGGGGCGCACAGGGACCCAGTACTTC.

V is TRBV5-1 and J is TRBJ2-2; TRBD1 is a possible D gene (6 bases). From germline, CDR1 is SGHRS and CDR2 YFSETQ. CDR3 size: 15 residues. The V end was cut by 4 bases, the J end by 6 bases, with 16 bases between. The CDR3 region is CASSQSQGRAGELFF. As DNA, the CDR3 is TGCGCCAGCAGCCAATCACAGGGCCGGGCCGGGGAGCTGTTTTTT.

The chain couples TRBV28 to TRBJ1-3, with a weak D call TRBD1 (5 bases). Germline V gene lookup returns CDR1 MDHEN and CDR2 SYDVKM. The V end was cut by 5 bases, the J end by 3 bases, with 11 bases between. CDR3 length equals 14 residues. CDR3 DNA sequence: TGTGCCAGCAGTGTGCGGGGCTTTGGAAACACCATATATTTT. It yields the protein CASSVRGFGNTIYF.